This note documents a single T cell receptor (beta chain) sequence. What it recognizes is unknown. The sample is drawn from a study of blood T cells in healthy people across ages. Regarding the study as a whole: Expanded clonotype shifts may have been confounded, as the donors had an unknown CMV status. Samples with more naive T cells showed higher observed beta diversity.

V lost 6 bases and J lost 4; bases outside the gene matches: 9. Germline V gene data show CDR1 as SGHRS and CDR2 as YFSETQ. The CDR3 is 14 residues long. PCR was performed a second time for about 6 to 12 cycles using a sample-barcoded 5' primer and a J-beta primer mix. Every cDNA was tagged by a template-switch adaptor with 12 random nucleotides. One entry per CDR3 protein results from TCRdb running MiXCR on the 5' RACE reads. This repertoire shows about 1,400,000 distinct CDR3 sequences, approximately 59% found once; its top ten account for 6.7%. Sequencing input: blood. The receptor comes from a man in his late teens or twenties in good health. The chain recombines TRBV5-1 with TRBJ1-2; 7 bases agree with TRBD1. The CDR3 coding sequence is TGCGCCAGCAATGCCGACAGGGTTACCTATGGCTACACCTTC. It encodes CASNADRVTYGYTF.